Below are 2 T cell receptor beta chains sequenced from a single sample in a study of blood T cell repertoires in COVID-19. Only in-frame clones appear in the TCRdb table, and some are missing; sequencing was by immunoSEQ multiplex PCR. Of some 220,000 clones in the sample, 83% were seen once. The sequencing sample was made of peripheral blood. The receptors here all came from a human donor in a cohort sampled during active COVID-19.

V and J are TRBV18 and TRBJ2-7, with TRBD1 identical over 8 bases. The CDR3 has 12 residues. Germline CDR1 and CDR2: KGHSH and LQKENI. The junction had 6 bases not matched to a gene; V was cut back by 1 base and J by 13 bases. In nucleotides, the CDR3 is TGTGCCAGCTCACCACGTACAGGGGGTGTCTACTTC. It is translated as CASSPRTGGVYF.

The V gene is TRBV6-2 or TRBV6-3, the J gene TRBJ1-2, with 7 bases matching TRBD1. Germline values: CDR1 MNHEY, CDR2 SVGEGT. The CDR3 is 13 residues long. Trimming at V came to 4 bases and at J to 3 bases, leaving 2 bases not matched to a gene. The CDR3 sequence: CASSLDRDYGYTF. For the CDR3, the DNA is TGTGCCAGCAGTTTAGACAGGGACTATGGCTACACCTTC.